The 28 T cell receptor beta chains below come from one sample, sequenced in a study of T cell changes during pregnancy in multiple sclerosis (dated by TCRdb to between 2018 and 2021). Libraries were prepared through the immunoSEQ multiplex PCR assay. TCRdb holds this immuneACCESS table with in-frame rearrangements only. Some clones are missing; in checked studies, unresolved V genes explain under half, and the rest has no known cause. Recorded for this sample are some 77,000 clones; approximately 90% of them occurred a single time. The ten largest account for under 2.5% of the sample. The specimen was peripheral blood, collected before pregnancy. The receptors were gathered from a female donor with multiple sclerosis, enrolled in a pregnancy study.

The chain recombines TRBV7-2 with TRBJ2-7; possibly TRBD2 for D (5 bases). Germline CDR1 is SGHTA and CDR2 is FQGNSA. V dropped 5 bases and J dropped 3 bases, with 11 bases sitting between them. CDR3 length: 13 amino acids. CDR3 region: CASSVRDYYEQYF. Here the CDR3 DNA reads TGTGCCAGCAGCGTGAGAGACTACTACGAGCAGTACTTC.

The chain joins TRBV4-1 to TRBJ1-3, with D possibly matching TRBD1 (5 bases). This CDR3 is built from 14 residues. Germline loops: CDR1 MGHRA, CDR2 YSYEKL. With 1 base removed from V and 4 bases from J, the gap between germline ends came to 8 bases. The CDR3 sequence is CASSQGYRGNTIYF. In DNA form, the CDR3 reads TGCGCCAGCAGCCAAGGTTACAGGGGAAACACCATATATTTT.

V and J are TRBV7-2 and TRBJ1-6, with 8 bases lining up with TRBD1. The germline CDR1 and CDR2 sequences are SGHTA and FQGNSA. This CDR3 has 15 residues. V gave up 5 bases and J gave up 11 bases; unmatched junction bases: 11. The CDR3 region has the DNA TGTGCCAGCAGCCTCGTTACGGACAGGGCTGCACCCCTCCACTTT. Its translation is CASSLVTDRAAPLHF. Full variable domain (rest looked up from reference TRBV7-2 and TRBJ1-6): GAGVSQSPSNKVTEKGKDVELRCDPISGHTALYWYRQSLGQGLEFLIYFQGNSAPDKSGLPSDRFSAERTGGSVSTLTIQRTQQEDSAVYLCASSLVTDRAAPLHFGNGTRLTVT.

The chain recombines TRBV29-1 with TRBJ1-2; 9 nucleotides align to TRBD1. The V segment lost 7 bases and the J segment 3 bases; nucleotides outside the gene matches: 3. Germline V gene sequence: CDR1 SQVTM, CDR2 ANQGSEA. CDR3 length: 12 residues. The CDR3 protein is CSGRQGDYGYTF. The DNA of the CDR3 is TGCAGCGGGAGACAGGGGGACTATGGCTACACCTTC.

This clone was detected only a few times. The V gene is TRBV5-6, the J gene TRBJ2-5, with D perhaps TRBD2 (5 bases). Germline V gene lookup returns CDR1 SGHDT and CDR2 YYEEEE. The CDR3 has 15 amino acids. Trimming pared 4 bases from V and 0 bases from J, leaving 13 bases between. The CDR3 spells CASSPLGEYQETQYF. CDR3 DNA: TGTGCCAGCAGCCCCCTGGGAGAGTACCAAGAGACCCAGTACTTC.

The chain combines TRBV5-1 with TRBJ1-1; 9 nucleotides line up with TRBD1. The CDR3 sequence is 17 residues long. CDR1 is SGHRS, CDR2 YFSETQ, per germline. V lost 0 bases, J lost 1 base, and 7 bases stayed unmatched. The CDR3 spells CASSLGGQGGENTEAFF. For the CDR3, the DNA is TGCGCCAGCAGCTTGGGGGGACAGGGTGGGGAGAACACTGAAGCTTTCTTT.

V gene TRBV2 combines with J gene TRBJ1-2; no firm D call. Deletions cut 4 bases from V and 8 bases from J, with 17 bases between. Germline CDR1 SNHLY, CDR2 FYNNEI. The CDR3 length is 14 residues. The chain's CDR3 is CASSGQAAWRGYTF. The CDR3 DNA reads as TGTGCCAGCAGTGGGCAGGCCGCCTGGAGGGGCTACACCTTC.

This clone was recorded only once. The chain combines TRBV5-1 with TRBJ2-7; TRBD1 agrees at 7 bases. The junction had 16 bases not matched to a gene; V was cut back by 1 base and J by 3 bases. The germline CDR1 and CDR2 sequences are SGHRS and YFSETQ. This CDR3 region has 18 residues. As DNA, the CDR3 is TGCGCCAGCAGCTTGCGATCTGGGGTCACGGGACAGAACTACGAGCAGTACTTC. It encodes CASSLRSGVTGQNYEQYF.

This sequence joins TRBV29-1 and TRBJ2-2; D gene ambiguous. Trimming took 2 bases from V and 5 from J, leaving 6 bases between them. The CDR3 sequence is 12 residues long. Germline-derived CDR1 and CDR2 are SQVTM and ANQGSEA. The CDR3 DNA reads as TGCAGCGTTGAACACAGTACCGGGGAGCTGTTTTTT. As protein: CSVEHSTGELFF.

The V call is TRBV5-6, the J call TRBJ2-3; 8 nucleotides line up with TRBD2. The CDR3 totals 14 residues. Germline V gene data show CDR1 as SGHDT and CDR2 as YYEEEE. After removal of 2 bases from V and 4 bases from J, the junction contained 3 bases not matched to a gene. In nucleotides, the CDR3 is TGTGCCAGCAGCTTAACGGGGGGGCCAGATACGCAGTATTTT. Protein: CASSLTGGPDTQYF.

This clone was counted only a few times. The chain uses TRBV7-2 and TRBJ2-7, with TRBD2 identical over 16 bases. V lost 5 bases and J lost 1; bases outside the gene matches: 11. The germline V gene encodes CDR1 SGHTA and CDR2 FQGNSA. The CDR3 spans 19 residues. The CDR3 DNA reads as TGTGCCAGCAGCCCCGGGACTAGCGGGAGGGCAGGTCCATCCTACGAGCAGTACTTC. Translated: CASSPGTSGRAGPSYEQYF.

The gene calls are TRBV9 and TRBJ2-1; 9 bases are shared with TRBD1. Germline CDR1 is SGDLS and CDR2 is YYNGEE. This CDR3 contains 17 residues. The V and J ends lost 3 bases and 4 bases, in that order; junction bases with no gene match: 11. The DNA for the CDR3 is TGTGCCAGCAGCGGATTACCGGGACAGGGTCCTTACAATGAGCAGTTCTTC. Encoded protein: CASSGLPGQGPYNEQFF.

This sequence joins TRBV9 and TRBJ1-2; D remains ambiguous. The V and J ends lost 3 bases and 3 bases respectively, with 9 bases between them. The CDR3 has 13 amino acids. Germline loops: CDR1 SGDLS, CDR2 YYNGEE. CDR3 protein: CASSADGYYGYTF. The CDR3 DNA is TGTGCCAGCAGCGCCGACGGGTACTATGGCTACACCTTC.

The rearrangement links TRBV20-1 to TRBJ1-2; no clear D gene. Germline lookup yields CDR1 DFQATT and CDR2 SNEGSKA (reference sequence). CDR3 length: 11 amino acids. The V end lost 5 bases, the J end lost 7 bases, and 11 bases lay between the germline ends. Written as DNA, the CDR3 is TGCAGTGCTCCCGAGGGAAGTGGCTACACCTTC. It is translated as CSAPEGSGYTF.

The V and J genes are TRBV5-6 and TRBJ1-4; a possible D gene is TRBD1 (5 bases). Per germline, CDR1 SGHDT and CDR2 YYEEEE. The CDR3 extends over 14 amino acids. Trimming left V 5 bases short and J 8 bases short, with 16 bases between. The CDR3 loop reads CASRGSGAGEKLFF. CDR3 nucleotides: TGTGCCAGCAGAGGCAGTGGGGCGGGGGAAAAACTGTTTTTT.

The chain is built from TRBV7-3 and TRBJ1-1; D is perhaps TRBD1 (6 bases). Germline-derived CDR1 and CDR2 are SGHTA and FQGTGA. The CDR3 loop spans 13 amino acids. V shed 5 bases and J shed 5 bases, with 12 bases lying between them. CDR3 sequence: CASSKGQTTEAFF. CDR3 nucleotide sequence: TGTGCCAGCAGCAAAGGACAGACAACTGAAGCTTTCTTT.

DNA for the CDR3: TGTGCCAGCAGCTTAAGCACGGGGATTGAAAAACTGTTTTTT. It codes for CASSLSTGIEKLFF. J is TRBJ1-4 and V is TRBV7-9; D gene ambiguous. Germline assignment: CDR1 SEHNR and CDR2 FQNEAQ (reference sequence). V lost 2 bases and J lost 7, with 11 bases in between. The CDR3 totals 14 residues.

J is TRBJ2-7 and V is TRBV7-9; the D gene is possibly TRBD1 (6 bases). V was clipped by 6 bases and J by 6 bases, with 15 bases between them. Germline lookup yields CDR1 SEHNR and CDR2 FQNEAQ (reference sequence). The CDR3 length is 13 residues. The DNA of the CDR3 is TGTGCCAGCAGGCAGAATCCAGGGGCCGAGCAGTACTTC. Protein product: CASRQNPGAEQYF.

V gene TRBV30 combines with J gene TRBJ2-7; 12 bases agree with TRBD2. Losses at the gene ends were 0 bases for V and 2 bases for J; bases not matched to a gene: 2. This CDR3 has 15 residues. Germline assignment: CDR1 GTSNPN and CDR2 SVGIG (reference sequence). The CDR3 DNA follows: TGTGCCTGGAGTGTATCTAGCGGGGGGGCCTACGAGCAGTACTTC. Residues: CAWSVSSGGAYEQYF. Full variable domain (rest looked up from reference TRBV30 and TRBJ2-7): SQTIHQWPATLVQPVGSPLSLECTVEGTSNPNLYWYRQAAGRGLQLLFYSVGIGQISSEVPQNLSASRPQDRQFILSSKKLLLSDSGFYLCAWSVSSGGAYEQYFGPGTRLTVT.

The CDR3 nucleotides are TGTGCCATCAGTGATGCCGGGAGAGGCTACACCTTC. Residues: CAISDAGRGYTF. The V call is TRBV10-3, the J call TRBJ1-2; D is uncertain. CDR1 is ENHRY and CDR2 is SYGVKD in the germline V gene. V lost 3 bases, J lost 8 bases, and 10 bases lay in between. CDR3 length equals 12 residues.

The chain employs TRBV10-2 and TRBJ2-7; 10 nucleotides match TRBD2. The CDR3 extends over 13 amino acids. J gave up 2 bases and V 7 bases, and 2 bases lay outside the gene matches. Looked up from germline, CDR1 is WSHSY and CDR2 is SAAADI. The CDR3 DNA is TGCGCCAGCACCCTAGCGGGGGCCTACGAGCAGTACTTC. This translates into CASTLAGAYEQYF.

The chain joins TRBV15 to TRBJ1-1, with D perhaps matching TRBD1 (5 bases). V was pared by 0 bases and J by 5 bases, with 7 bases between. The CDR3 is 13 residues long. Germline assignment: CDR1 LNHNV and CDR2 YYDKDF (reference sequence). The CDR3 region is CATSRDRETEAFF. The CDR3 DNA sequence: TGTGCCACCAGCAGAGACAGGGAAACTGAAGCTTTCTTT.

The chain uses TRBV4-1 and TRBJ2-2; D gene uncertain. The V end was cut by 3 bases, the J end by 1 base, with 12 bases between. Per the germline V gene, CDR1 is MGHRA and CDR2 is YSYEKL. CDR3 size: 16 residues. The CDR3 here is CASSHLPSLNTGELFF. CDR3 nucleotide sequence: TGCGCCAGCAGCCACCTCCCCTCACTGAACACCGGGGAGCTGTTTTTT.

The J gene is TRBJ1-1, the V gene TRBV28; D may be TRBD1 (5 bases). The CDR3 totals 14 residues. V was pared by 11 bases and J by 0 bases, with 16 bases between. The germline V gene encodes CDR1 MDHEN and CDR2 SYDVKM. The CDR3 coding sequence is TGTGCCGCACGACGGGGACTCATGAACACTGAAGCTTTCTTT. Residues: CAARRGLMNTEAFF. Together with reference TRBV28 and TRBJ1-1, the CDR3 gives the full variable domain: DVKVTQSSRYLVKRTGEKVFLECVQDMDHENMFWYRQDPGLGLRLIYFSYDVKMKEKGDIPEGYSVSREKKERFSLILESASTNQTSMYLCAARRGLMNTEAFFGQGTRLTVV.

The V and J genes are TRBV5-1 and TRBJ1-1, with D maybe TRBD1 (5 bases). This CDR3 has 13 amino acids. V lost 6 bases, J lost 4 bases, and 13 bases lay in between. Germline CDR1 SGHRS, CDR2 YFSETQ. This CDR3 is CASTRGVGTEAFF. Written as DNA, the CDR3 is TGCGCCAGCACCCGGGGGGTTGGCACTGAAGCTTTCTTT. Drawing the rest from reference TRBV5-1 and TRBJ1-1, the complete variable domain is KAGVTQTPRYLIKTRGQQVTLSCSPISGHRSVSWYQQTPGQGLQFLFEYFSETQRNKGNFPGRFSGRQFSNSRSEMNVSTLELGDSALYLCASTRGVGTEAFFGQGTRLTVV.

The CDR3 here is CASSLAGSTDTQYF. Written as DNA, the CDR3 is TGTGCCAGCAGCTTGGCGGGTAGCACAGATACGCAGTATTTT. The chain recombines TRBV7-3 with TRBJ2-3, with D maybe TRBD2 (5 bases). V lost 3 bases and J lost 0, with 7 bases in between. CDR3 size: 14 residues. CDR1 is SGHTA, CDR2 FQGTGA, per germline. Variable domain in full (rest from reference TRBV7-3 and TRBJ2-3): GAGVSQTPSNKVTEKGKYVELRCDPISGHTALYWYRQSLGQGPEFLIYFQGTGAADDSGLPNDRFFAVRPEGSVSTLKIQRTERGDSAVYLCASSLAGSTDTQYFGPGTRLTVL.

This rearrangement joins TRBV6-1 to TRBJ1-5; D is unresolved. Germline CDR1 reads MNHNS; CDR2 reads SASEGT. V lost 0 bases to trimming and J lost 3 bases, with 9 bases between them. This CDR3 is built from 15 residues. The CDR3, as DNA: TGTGCCAGCAGTGAAGCGCACTCGATCAATCAGCCCCAGCATTTT. Translation gives CASSEAHSINQPQHF.

The DNA of the CDR3 is TGTGCCAGCAGCTTATATGCAGGGATAATTAGAGTTGAAGCTTTCTTT. Residues: CASSLYAGIIRVEAFF. The chain couples TRBV7-3 to TRBJ1-1; tentative D call: TRBD1 (5 bases). CDR1 is SGHTA and CDR2 is FQGTGA in the germline V gene. Deletions cut 2 bases from V and 7 bases from J, with 20 bases between. This CDR3 has 16 residues.